This T cell receptor beta chain was recovered during a study of blood T cell repertoires in COVID-19. Study as a whole: Samples of COVID-19 (acute and convalescent) were obtained from the United States, Italy and Spain. PBMCs, B-cell-depleted T cells, or T cells were the source of the cDNA or gDNA that made up the material.

As processed by the authors: Quantification of nucleated cells was approximated via reference gene primer amplification. The assay was immunoSEQ multiplex PCR, and TCRdb's table has in-frame clones only and misses some. That table gives V, J and clone size, and the DNA gave D and trimming. The sample consists of 400,000 to 500,000 clones, 70% to 90% of them appearing once. This CDR3 has 14 residues. The V gene end was trimmed by 7 bases and the J gene end by 7 bases; junction bases not matched to a gene: 7. Per germline, CDR1 SGHNT and CDR2 YYREEE (reference sequence). The source of this sequence is a woman aged 25-40 years with active or convalescent COVID-19. The chain carries TRBV5-4 and TRBJ2-2; 10 bases match TRBD2. The sample comprised peripheral blood. In nucleotides, the CDR3 is TGTGCCAGCCGAGCGGGGGGGCCGAACGGGGAGCTGTTTTTT. Amino acids: CASRAGGPNGELFF.